This is a list of T cell receptor beta chains from one sample in a study of vaccination and CD4 T cells after COVID-19. TCRdb redid the calling of the PCR reads with MiXCR, one entry per CDR3 protein. The sample has fewer than 15,000 distinct CDR3 sequences; 41% are singletons. These TCRs are of unknown antigen specificity. The sequenced sample was CD4+ T cells from blood, cultured in vitro, obtained after SARS-CoV-2 vaccination. All receptors derive from a human donor who had recovered from COVID-19. Each CDR3 is given with its conserved first and last residue. A D gene is named only where the DNA matches it firmly. Not every row has a clone size; where given, it reads once, few, many or a size class.

abundance	d_gene	v_gene	j_gene	len	CDR3aa	CDR3nt
few	-	TRBV28	TRBJ2-6	15	CASSSPSSGANVLTF	TGTGCCAGCAGTTCCCCGAGCTCTGGGGCCAACGTCCTGACTTTC
few	-	TRBV20-1	TRBJ1-1	14	CSASRGTLNTEAFF	TGCAGTGCTAGTCGAGGGACACTGAACACTGAAGCTTTCTTT
-	TRBD1	TRBV7-2	TRBJ2-7	15	CASSPSRTGAYEQYF	TGTGCCAGCAGCCCATCTCGGACAGGGGCCTACGAGCAGTACTTC
few	-	TRBV28	TRBJ1-1	13	CASSLRVTTEAFF	TGTGCCAGCAGTTTACGGGTAACCACTGAAGCTTTCTTT
-	-	TRBV7-8	TRBJ1-3	16	CASSLPQGSSGNTIYF	TGTGCCAGCAGCTTACCACAGGGAAGCTCTGGAAACACCATATATTTT
few	-	TRBV27	TRBJ2-3	14	CASSPWQSTDTQYF	TGTGCCAGCAGCCCGTGGCAGAGCACAGATACGCAGTATTTT
-	-	TRBV6-2/TRBV6-3	TRBJ1-2	11	CASSGVFGYTF	TGTGCCAGCAGTGGAGTTTTCGGCTACACCTTC
few	TRBD2	TRBV20-1	TRBJ2-5	14	CSARPLAGAETQYF	TGCAGTGCTAGACCACTAGCGGGTGCGGAGACCCAGTACTTC
-	-	TRBV20-1	TRBJ1-4	17	CSARDHGGNGDNEKLFF	TGCAGTGCTAGAGACCACGGGGGGAACGGGGATAATGAAAAACTGTTTTTT
few	-	TRBV6-1	TRBJ2-7	15	CASSAEQGAPYEQYF	TGTGCCAGCAGTGCGGAGCAGGGAGCACCCTACGAGCAGTACTTC
-	TRBD2	TRBV5-1	TRBJ2-5	15	CASSNPGGVQETQYF	TGCGCCAGCAGCAACCCCGGGGGGGTTCAAGAGACCCAGTACTTC
few	-	TRBV24-1	TRBJ1-1	15	CATSDPGASLAEAFF	TGTGCCACCAGTGACCCCGGGGCCTCCCTCGCTGAAGCTTTCTTT
few	-	TRBV11-3	TRBJ1-6	13	CASRLTVNSPLHF	TGTGCCAGCAGATTGACAGTAAATTCACCCCTCCACTTT
few	-	TRBV6-1	TRBJ1-1	12	CASSQLQGQAFF	TGTGCCAGCAGCCAACTACAGGGCCAAGCTTTCTTT
-	-	TRBV30	TRBJ2-7	12	CAWSHGSYEQYF	TGTGCCTGGAGCCATGGATCCTACGAGCAGTACTTC
-	-	TRBV5-6	TRBJ2-5	14	CASRNQGVRETQYF	TGTGCCAGCCGTAACCAGGGTGTTCGGGAGACCCAGTACTTC
few	-	TRBV15	TRBJ2-2	14	CATSGGGPRLELFF	TGTGCCACCAGCGGAGGGGGACCCCGTCTCGAGCTGTTTTTT
-	-	TRBV7-8	TRBJ1-6	13	CASSLQGNSPLHF	TGTGCCAGCAGCTTGCAGGGAAATTCACCCCTCCACTTT
medium-sized	-	TRBV11-2	TRBJ1-2	15	CASSLVGEAGRGYTF	TGTGCCAGCAGCTTAGTTGGGGAAGCAGGGCGAGGCTACACCTTC
-	-	TRBV4-1	TRBJ1-1	13	CASSQEGGLGAFF	TGCGCCAGCAGCCAAGAGGGGGGGCTGGGAGCTTTCTTT
-	TRBD2	TRBV9	TRBJ2-1	17	CASSGSLAGARYNEQFF	TGTGCCAGCAGCGGATCTTTAGCGGGGGCGCGGTACAATGAGCAGTTCTTC
few	-	TRBV7-2	TRBJ1-2	13	CASSFQVGYGYTF	TGTGCCAGCAGCTTTCAGGTCGGCTATGGCTACACCTTC
-	-	TRBV12-3/TRBV12-4	TRBJ1-2	16	CASSIGVTGAHYGYTF	TGTGCCAGCAGCATAGGAGTCACGGGGGCTCACTATGGCTACACCTTC
-	-	TRBV7-2	TRBJ2-1	15	CASSRWRDSPYEQFF	TGTGCCAGCAGCCGGTGGCGGGACAGTCCCTACGAGCAGTTCTTC
few	-	TRBV24-1	TRBJ2-3	18	CATSDPLPDSESTDTQYF	TGTGCCACCAGTGATCCCCTCCCGGACAGCGAGAGCACAGATACGCAGTATTTT
few	TRBD1	TRBV5-6	TRBJ2-5	15	CASSYYKGTEETQYF	TGTGCCAGCAGCTACTACAAGGGGACAGAAGAGACCCAGTACTTC
-	TRBD2	TRBV20-1	TRBJ2-1	14	CSARGLAVYNKQFF	TGCAGTGCTAGGGGACTAGCGGTATACAATAAGCAGTTCTTC
few	-	TRBV7-9	TRBJ2-5	11	CASSSGETQYF	TGTGCCAGCAGCTCAGGGGAGACCCAGTACTTC
-	TRBD1	TRBV19	TRBJ1-2	14	CASRGTGGSYGYTF	TGTGCCAGTAGGGGGACAGGGGGATCCTATGGCTACACCTTC
-	TRBD2	TRBV27	TRBJ2-3	16	CASSFGLAAGTDTQYF	TGTGCCAGCAGTTTTGGACTAGCGGCAGGCACGGATACGCAGTATTTT
-	TRBD2	TRBV27	TRBJ2-5	15	CASSPAGGGQETQYF	TGTGCCAGCAGTCCAGCGGGAGGGGGCCAAGAGACCCAGTACTTC
few	-	TRBV20-1	TRBJ1-1	13	CSASLDWVTEAFF	TGCAGTGCTTCTCTCGACTGGGTGACTGAAGCTTTCTTT
-	-	TRBV24-1	TRBJ1-1	14	CATSAGGDNTEAFF	TGTGCCACCTCGGCCGGAGGGGATAACACTGAAGCTTTCTTT
few	-	TRBV14	TRBJ1-2	14	CASSQGIGVGGYTF	TGTGCCAGCAGCCAAGGGATAGGGGTTGGAGGCTACACCTTC
-	-	TRBV15	TRBJ1-2	16	CATSRDYPGLSGGYTF	TGTGCCACCAGCAGAGATTATCCCGGGCTCTCAGGGGGCTACACCTTC
few	-	TRBV7-2	TRBJ1-2	15	CASSLPVGGTYGYTF	TGTGCCAGCAGCTTACCCGTCGGAGGGACCTATGGCTACACCTTC
-	-	TRBV20-1	TRBJ1-2	12	CSAGGPMNGYTF	TGCAGTGCCGGGGGACCAATGAATGGCTACACCTTC
-	TRBD1	TRBV20-1	TRBJ1-3	14	CSARDPQGAYTIYF	TGCAGTGCTAGAGATCCACAGGGGGCGTACACCATATATTTT
-	-	TRBV9	TRBJ1-2	13	CASSETANYGYTF	TGTGCCAGCAGCGAGACAGCTAACTATGGCTACACCTTC
-	TRBD1	TRBV29-1	TRBJ1-2	14	CSVPQGDTLYGYTF	TGCAGCGTCCCCCAGGGGGACACCCTCTATGGCTACACCTTC
-	-	TRBV9	TRBJ1-1	14	CASSVEGGFTEAFF	TGTGCCAGCAGCGTAGAGGGGGGATTCACTGAAGCTTTCTTT
-	-	TRBV7-8	TRBJ2-5	15	CASSLVPQAWETQYF	TGTGCCAGCAGCTTAGTTCCCCAAGCATGGGAGACCCAGTACTTC
-	-	TRBV10-3	TRBJ2-5	16	CAISDYGTQSQETQYF	TGTGCCATCAGCGATTACGGGACTCAATCTCAAGAGACCCAGTACTTC
few	-	TRBV7-2	TRBJ1-2	15	CASSFLRGKSEGYTF	TGTGCCAGCAGCTTCCTCAGGGGCAAATCGGAAGGCTACACCTTC
few	-	TRBV20-1	TRBJ2-2	13	CSGQGGNTGELFF	TGCAGTGGCCAGGGCGGAAACACCGGGGAGCTGTTTTTT
-	TRBD2	TRBV7-2	TRBJ2-7	17	CASSSGLAGASWREQYF	TGTGCCAGCAGCTCGGGACTAGCGGGTGCTTCCTGGAGGGAGCAGTACTTC
-	TRBD1	TRBV11-3	TRBJ1-2	16	CASSLSVTGLHYGYTF	TGTGCCAGCAGCCTTAGCGTGACAGGGTTGCACTATGGCTACACCTTC
few	TRBD2	TRBV5-4	TRBJ2-1	16	CASSFRGGTNYNEQFF	TGTGCCAGCAGCTTCCGAGGCGGGACTAATTACAATGAGCAGTTCTTC
few	TRBD1	TRBV11-2	TRBJ1-2	13	CASSWTGEVGYTF	TGTGCCAGCAGCTGGACAGGGGAGGTTGGCTACACCTTC
few	-	TRBV19	TRBJ2-7	13	CASSMGPSYEQYF	TGTGCCAGTAGTATGGGACCCTCCTACGAGCAGTACTTC
-	-	TRBV27	TRBJ1-4	16	CASSPWETGLNEKLFF	TGTGCCAGCAGTCCCTGGGAGACAGGACTCAATGAAAAACTGTTTTTT
few	-	TRBV20-1	TRBJ1-5	12	CSARRFGQPQHF	TGCAGTGCTAGAAGGTTCGGTCAGCCCCAGCATTTT
-	TRBD2	TRBV11-2	TRBJ2-5	16	CASSTRLAGGGETQYF	TGTGCCAGCAGCACACGACTAGCGGGTGGCGGGGAGACCCAGTACTTC
-	-	TRBV7-2	TRBJ1-3	15	CASSLEGSAGNTIYF	TGTGCCAGCAGCTTAGAAGGGTCGGCTGGAAACACCATATATTTT
-	TRBD1	TRBV29-1	TRBJ2-1	14	CSVSAPGQPDEQFF	TGCAGCGTTTCTGCCCCGGGACAGCCCGATGAGCAGTTCTTC
few	TRBD1	TRBV27	TRBJ1-1	18	CASSPIMGWTGVDTEAFF	TGTGCCAGCAGCCCAATCATGGGGTGGACAGGGGTCGACACTGAAGCTTTCTTT